The rows below give T cell receptor beta chains drawn from one sample of a study of shared clonotypes between healthy human individuals. The method was immunoSEQ multiplex PCR; TCRdb's version includes in-frame clones alone and lacks a portion of them. The data hold hundreds of thousands of clones, with around 72% observed a single time. Specimen: memory CD4+ T cells sorted from blood. Receptor source: a woman aged 30 to 39 in good health. Each CDR3 is given with its conserved first and last residue. Each record gives: clone size, J gene, D gene, V gene, CDR3 length, CDR3 DNA, CDR3 protein. D genes are given only for firm matches. The size of a clone is reported for some rows only, either as once, few or many, or as a class for expanded clones.

>.|TRBJ2-2|TRBD2|TRBV5-8|17
TGTGCCAGCAGCTTTCCCCTAGCGGGAGTCGGGACCGGGGAGCTGTTTTTT
CASSFPLAGVGTGELFF
>.|TRBJ1-1|TRBD1|TRBV5-1|15
TGCGCCAGCAGCCCTGGACAGGGTTACGGCACTGAAGCTTTCTTT
CASSPGQGYGTEAFF
>.|TRBJ2-1|.|TRBV4-2|16
TGTGCCAGCAGCCAAGTACGACTCGAGGCCTACAATGAGCAGTTCTTC
CASSQVRLEAYNEQFF
>.|TRBJ2-2|TRBD1|TRBV28|15
TGTGCCAGCAGACGACAGGGGGCCCGGACCGGGGAGCTGTTTTTT
CASRRQGARTGELFF
>few|TRBJ2-7|.|TRBV4-2|14
TGTGCCAGCAGCCAGGGCGGGGTACGATACGAGCAGTACTTC
CASSQGGVRYEQYF
>.|TRBJ2-3|TRBD2|TRBV10-1|16
TGCGCCAGCAGGAATCGACCGGGGGGGGCGGTAGATACGCAGTATTTT
CASRNRPGGAVDTQYF
>.|TRBJ2-3|TRBD2|TRBV11-2|20
TGTGCCAGCAGCTTAGAAGGTTTTCGACTAGCGGGCCGTATAAGGGATACGCAGTATTTT
CASSLEGFRLAGRIRDTQYF
>.|TRBJ1-4|.|TRBV27|13
TGTGCCAGCAGTTTAAGGGCCGCAGAAAAACTGTTTTTT
CASSLRAAEKLFF
>.|TRBJ2-7|.|TRBV21-1|11
TGTGCCAGCAGCAAAGGGTACGAGCAGTACTTC
CASSKGYEQYF
>.|TRBJ1-1|.|TRBV2|13
TGTGCCAGCAGTGATGACAAGAACACTGAAGCTTTCTTT
CASSDDKNTEAFF
>.|TRBJ2-3|.|TRBV19|15
TGTGCCAGTAGTGGGACGGTCTTGTTCACAGATACGCAGTATTTT
CASSGTVLFTDTQYF
>.|TRBJ1-5|.|TRBV5-6|13
TGTGCCAGCCTTCGGGGGTCAAATCAGCCCCAGCATTTT
CASLRGSNQPQHF
>.|TRBJ2-7|.|TRBV11-1|15
TGTGCCAGCAGCCCCGGTGGCGGCCGCACCTACGAGCAGTACTTC
CASSPGGGRTYEQYF
>.|TRBJ1-2|.|TRBV6-5|14
TGTGCCAGCAGTAGAGACAGGTCTAACTATGGCTACACCTTC
CASSRDRSNYGYTF
>.|TRBJ1-1|.|TRBV2|14
TGTGCCAGCAGTGAAGAACAGGGCCCCCTAATAACTTTCTTT
CASSEEQGPLITFF
>once|TRBJ2-2|.|TRBV25-1|15
TGTGCCAGCAGTCACGGAATTCGAAACACCGGGGAGCTGTTTTTT
CASSHGIRNTGELFF
>.|TRBJ1-1|.|TRBV6-6|15
TGTGCCAGCAGTTACTACAGGAGGGAGAACACTGAAGCTTTCTTT
CASSYYRRENTEAFF
>.|TRBJ1-5|.|TRBV9|15
TGTGCCAGCAGCGCCGGAGGACCTCTCAATCAGCCCCAGCATTTT
CASSAGGPLNQPQHF
>.|TRBJ2-3|TRBD2|TRBV5-1|15
TGCGCCAGCAGCCCAGGCCTAGCGGGTGAGGTGACGCAGTATTTT
CASSPGLAGEVTQYF
>.|TRBJ2-7|.|TRBV6-6|15
TGTGCCAGCAGTTACTCGCGTCCACGCGCCTACGAGCAGTACTTC
CASSYSRPRAYEQYF
>.|TRBJ2-1|.|TRBV20-1|11
TGCAGTGCTAGAGCTGGGCGTGGGCAGTTCTTC
CSARAGRGQFF
>.|TRBJ2-5|.|TRBV27|13
TGTGCCAGCAGTTTAGGAGGGTCCGAGACCCAGTACTTC
CASSLGGSETQYF
>.|TRBJ1-1|.|TRBV7-2|13
TGTGCCAGCAGCTGGCAGGGCTACACTGAAGCTTTCTTT
CASSWQGYTEAFF
>.|TRBJ1-2|.|TRBV5-6|16
TGTGCCAGCAGCTCAGCAACCAACAGGGAAAGCTATGGCTACACCTTC
CASSSATNRESYGYTF
>.|TRBJ2-5|.|TRBV19|14
TGTGCCAGTAGTCCAACGGGAGTTGGGGAGACCCAGTACTTC
CASSPTGVGETQYF
>.|TRBJ1-2|.|TRBV18|13
TGTGCCAGCTCACTTGATAGTAACTATGGCTACACCTTC
CASSLDSNYGYTF
>.|TRBJ1-1|.|TRBV11-3|13
TGTGCCAGCAGCTTGCCTCCTAGTACTGAAGCTTTCTTT
CASSLPPSTEAFF
>.|TRBJ1-1|.|TRBV4-2|10
TGTGCCAGCAGCCAAGTCAGGGCTTTCTTT
CASSQVRAFF
>.|TRBJ2-2|.|TRBV18|14
TGTGCCAGCTCACCTACCGGCCAGACCGGGGAGCTGTTTTTT
CASSPTGQTGELFF
>.|TRBJ2-5|.|TRBV5-4|15
TGTGCCAGCAGCTTGGAATATAGGGGAGACGAGACCCAGTACTTC
CASSLEYRGDETQYF
>once|TRBJ2-4|.|TRBV2|12
TGTGCCAGCGGTTCCCCAGTCAACATTCAGTACTTC
CASGSPVNIQYF
>.|TRBJ1-4|TRBD1|TRBV6-5|15
TGTGCCAGCAGTTACAACCGGGACAGGGCTGAAAAACTGTTTTTT
CASSYNRDRAEKLFF
>.|TRBJ2-7|.|TRBV19|11
TGTGCCAGTAGTGACCACTACGAGCAGTACTTC
CASSDHYEQYF
>.|TRBJ2-7|TRBD1|TRBV20-1|11
TGCAGTGCGGACAGGGCGTACGAGCAGTACTTC
CSADRAYEQYF
>few|TRBJ2-1|TRBD2|TRBV28|18
TGTGCCAGCAGTTTAGCTAGCGGGACCGTCCCAGCCTACAATGAGCAGTTCTTC
CASSLASGTVPAYNEQFF
>.|TRBJ2-3|TRBD2|TRBV2|15
TGTGCCAGCAGTTTGACTAGCGGTAGGGAGGATACGCAGTATTTT
CASSLTSGREDTQYF
>.|TRBJ2-6|.|TRBV5-1|18
TGCGCCAGCAGCTTGGCACAGGACCCTGTCTCTGGGGCCAACGTCCTGACTTTC
CASSLAQDPVSGANVLTF
>.|TRBJ2-1|TRBD2|TRBV5-1|16
TGCGCCAGCAGTTACGTCGGGCTAGCGGGATTAGGTGAGCAGTTCTTC
CASSYVGLAGLGEQFF
>.|TRBJ1-1|TRBD1|TRBV19|16
TGTGCCAGTAGTATGAACAGGGGGCTCGGCTACACTGAAGCTTTCTTT
CASSMNRGLGYTEAFF
>.|TRBJ2-5|TRBD2|TRBV5-1|15
TGCGCCAGCAGTGACACGTCGGGAGGGCCGGGGACCCAGTACTTC
CASSDTSGGPGTQYF